What follows are 22 T cell receptor beta chains derived from one specimen sequenced in a study of human T cells and chemical hapten exposure. Sample time point: patch test 2, 6 weeks after DPC sensitization. Sample treatment: therapeutic diphenylcyclopropenone sensitization with weekly scalp DPC. TCRdb processed the RACE reads anew with MiXCR; each CDR3 protein has one entry. This table has 65,000 to 95,000 distinct CDR3 sequences, 6% to 8.5% appearing once. Source: whole blood, taken in connection with sensitization to the hapten diphenylcyclopropenone (DPC). Receptor source: a woman aged 25 to 45 with alopecia areata. Some clones in this sample may be carry-over from other donors' samples.

This clonotype was counted many times. This chain uses TRBV12-3 or TRBV12-4 with TRBJ2-3; unclear D gene. The CDR3 loop spans 12 amino acids. Trimming left V 5 bases short and J 4 bases short, with 7 bases between. This CDR3 reads CASSQFSDTQYF. In nucleotides, the CDR3 is TGTGCCAGCAGTCAGTTCTCAGATACGCAGTATTTT.

This clonotype has just one count. The rearrangement joins TRBV6-2 or TRBV6-3 to TRBJ2-3; TRBD2 is a possible D gene (6 bases). CDR1 and CDR2 from the germline V gene are MNHEY and SVGEGT. V lost 2 bases to trimming and J lost 4 bases, with 28 bases between them. CDR3 length equals 20 residues. CDR3 in amino acids: CASSYPKGRPRRDPPDTQYF. The CDR3 coding sequence is TGTGCCAGCAGTTACCCCAAGGGCCGGCCGAGGCGGGACCCCCCAGATACGCAGTATTTT.

This clonotype appeared many times. The gene calls are TRBV5-1 and TRBJ2-7; D unclear. The V and J ends lost 0 bases and 4 bases respectively, with 11 bases between them. Germline CDR1 reads SGHRS; CDR2 reads YFSETQ. There are 14 residues in the CDR3. The CDR3 DNA sequence: TGCGCCAGCAGCTTGGACCGGAGCTTGTACGAGCAGTACTTC. The encoded protein is CASSLDRSLYEQYF.

The CDR3 coding sequence is TGTGCCAGCATGGGGGGGACTAACTATGGCTACACCTTC. As protein: CASMGGTNYGYTF. The chain joins TRBV6-5 to TRBJ1-2; a weak D match, TRBD1 (5 bases). V was cut by 7 bases and J by 0 bases, with 9 bases left in between. Per germline, CDR1 MNHEY and CDR2 SVGAGI. The CDR3 is made up of 13 amino acids.

Details on this clonotype: Possible read error: a much larger clone is one base away. J is TRBJ1-1 and V is TRBV30; 9 nucleotides match TRBD1. The J segment lost 4 bases and the V segment lost 0 bases, leaving 3 bases of the junction unmatched. Germline lookup yields CDR1 GTSNPN and CDR2 SVGIG (reference sequence). The CDR3 runs 14 residues. CDR3 loop: CAWSVGTGSTEAFF. As DNA, the CDR3 is TGTGCCTGGAGTGTAGGGACAGGGAGCACTGAAGCTTTCTTT.

This clonotype was counted between two and nine times. This chain joins TRBV7-3 and TRBJ1-6, with D hard to call. V lost 1 base and J lost 6, with 16 bases in between. This CDR3 is 17 amino acids long. Germline V gene data show CDR1 as SGHTA and CDR2 as FQGTGA. The CDR3 region is CASSLMGSSAGNSPLHF. DNA of the CDR3: TGTGCCAGCAGCTTAATGGGGTCATCCGCTGGTAATTCACCCCTCCACTTT.

The chain combines TRBV20-1 with TRBJ2-7; tentatively, D is TRBD1 (7 bases). Germline V gene sequence: CDR1 DFQATT, CDR2 SNEGSKA (reference sequence). The CDR3 has 14 amino acids. V shed 1 base and J shed 4 bases, with 14 bases lying between them. The CDR3 DNA follows: TGCAGTGCTAGAGGCGGGACAGCAACATACGAGCAGTACTTC. Translation: CSARGGTATYEQYF.

This clonotype was recorded a few times. J is TRBJ1-5 and V is TRBV29-1; D remains unclear. Trimming pared 4 bases from V and 3 bases from J, leaving 13 bases between. This CDR3 region has 14 residues. Germline V gene lookup returns CDR1 SQVTM and CDR2 ANQGSEA. CDR3 bases: TGCAGCGTTGGGGCAGGCGATAACAATCAGCCCCAGCATTTT. Its translation is CSVGAGDNNQPQHF.

In its sample, this clonotype was seen many times. This chain uses TRBV20-1 with TRBJ1-1, with D perhaps matching TRBD1 (6 bases). From germline, CDR1 is DFQATT and CDR2 SNEGSKA (reference sequence). The CDR3 is made up of 16 amino acids. V was shortened by 0 bases and J by 1 base, with 15 bases between the two germline ends. The CDR3, as DNA: TGCAGTGCTAGAGAGTGGACGGGGGCAGGGAACACTGAAGCTTTCTTT. This translates into CSAREWTGAGNTEAFF.

This clonotype was seen at least ten times. This sequence joins TRBV7-9 and TRBJ2-2; a weak D match, TRBD2 (6 bases). Germline values: CDR1 SEHNR, CDR2 FQNEAQ (reference sequence). The CDR3 has 12 amino acids. With 5 bases removed from V and 7 bases from J, the gap between germline ends came to 8 bases. Here the CDR3 reads CASSPGDGELFF. In DNA, the CDR3 is TGTGCCAGCAGCCCGGGGGACGGGGAGCTGTTTTTT.

This clonotype was picked up many times. This chain joins TRBV10-3 and TRBJ1-3, with D perhaps TRBD1 (5 bases). This CDR3 region has 16 residues. The ends were cut back, 4 bases at V and 0 bases at J, with 13 bases in the middle. Germline-derived CDR1 and CDR2 are ENHRY and SYGVKD. The CDR3 DNA reads as TGTGCCATCAGTGTAGGATGGGGCACCTCTGGAAACACCATATATTTT. Its protein is CAISVGWGTSGNTIYF.

The sample holds many counts of this clonotype. This chain uses TRBV3-1 with TRBJ1-1; D not certain. Germline V CDR1 and CDR2: LGHDT, YNNKEL (reference sequence). This CDR3 is 12 amino acids long. With 1 base removed from V and 6 bases from J, the gap between germline ends came to 6 bases. The CDR3 region is CASSQGAAEAFF. As DNA, the CDR3 is TGTGCCAGCAGCCAAGGGGCAGCTGAAGCTTTCTTT.

This clonotype appeared a few times. The chain employs TRBV20-1 and TRBJ1-6; 7 bases are a match to TRBD1. The ends lost 4 bases at V and 6 bases at J; junction bases unmatched: 3. The CDR3 consists of 13 residues. Germline-derived CDR1 and CDR2 are DFQATT and SNEGSKA (reference sequence). Here the CDR3 DNA reads TGCAGTGCTACGGGGACAGCTAATTCACCCCTCCACTTT. It specifies CSATGTANSPLHF.

This clonotype was recorded many times. The chain is built from TRBV29-1 and TRBJ2-1, with 7 bases aligning to TRBD1. Germline CDR1 is SQVTM and CDR2 is ANQGSEA. Trimming took 0 bases from V and 5 from J; bases not matched to a gene: 13. The CDR3 is 17 amino acids. The CDR3 nucleotides are TGCAGCGTTGAAGATATCCCGTGGGACAGTCGTAACAATGAGCAGTTCTTC. As protein: CSVEDIPWDSRNNEQFF.

This clonotype showed up many times. The DNA for the CDR3 is TGTGCCAGCAGCCCGATAGGGCTGAACACTGAAGCTTTCTTT. Translating it yields CASSPIGLNTEAFF. The genes are TRBV7-9 and TRBJ1-1, with D unresolved. The germline CDR1 and CDR2 sequences are SEHNR and FQNEAQ (reference sequence). V lost 5 bases to trimming and J lost 0 bases, with 10 bases between them. This CDR3 is built from 14 residues. Full variable domain (outside the CDR3, taken from reference TRBV7-9 and TRBJ1-1): DTGVSQNPRHKITKRGQNVTFRCDPISEHNRLYWYRQTLGQGPEFLTYFQNEAQLEKSRLLSDRFSAERPKGSFSTLEIQRTEQGDSAMYLCASSPIGLNTEAFFGQGTRLTVV.

This clonotype was counted many times. This sequence joins TRBV12-3 or TRBV12-4 and TRBJ2-3, with 7 bases fitting TRBD2. V gave up 4 bases and J gave up 2 bases; unmatched junction bases: 9. The CDR3 has 16 amino acids. The CDR3 sequence is CASSSKGRAPTDTQYF. The CDR3 bases are TGTGCCAGCAGTTCCAAAGGGAGGGCTCCCACAGATACGCAGTATTTT.

The chain links TRBV7-2 to TRBJ2-7, with D perhaps TRBD2 (6 bases). Trimming removed 1 base from V and 0 bases from J, with 10 bases in between. The CDR3 consists of 15 residues. Germline lookup yields CDR1 SGHTA and CDR2 FQGNSA. This CDR3 reads CASSLDPEGSYEQYF. CDR3 nucleotide sequence: TGTGCCAGCAGCTTAGATCCGGAGGGCTCCTACGAGCAGTACTTC.

The table lists this clonotype with many counts. V gene TRBV6-6 combines with J gene TRBJ1-6, with 7 bases fitting TRBD1. This CDR3 contains 13 residues. Per germline, CDR1 MNHNY and CDR2 SVGAGI (reference sequence). Trimming at V came to 7 bases and at J to 7 bases, leaving 4 bases not matched to a gene. The CDR3 loop is CASTRTGNSPLHF. The DNA for the CDR3 is TGTGCCAGCACCAGGACAGGAAATTCACCCCTCCACTTT.

The sample holds a few counts of this clonotype. The chain recombines TRBV12-3 or TRBV12-4 with TRBJ1-1, with D possibly being TRBD1 (5 bases). The CDR3 is made up of 14 amino acids. V lost 1 base and J 4 bases, leaving 10 bases between the germline ends. CDR3 loop: CASSLGTRVTEAFF. The CDR3 DNA follows: TGTGCCAGCAGTTTAGGGACACGGGTCACTGAAGCTTTCTTT.

This rearrangement joins TRBV10-3 to TRBJ2-7; 11 bases fit TRBD1. This CDR3 has 17 residues. The V and J ends lost 3 bases and 5 bases, in that order; junction bases with no gene match: 12. Germline CDR1 reads ENHRY; CDR2 reads SYGVKD. CDR3 sequence reads: CAISDSSDRGRVDEQYF. The DNA for the CDR3 is TGTGCCATCAGTGATTCCTCGGACAGGGGGCGAGTCGACGAGCAGTACTTC.

This clonotype was observed at least ten times. The J gene is TRBJ1-1, the V gene TRBV20-1; D is undetermined. The V and J ends lost 0 bases and 0 bases respectively, with 5 bases between them. The CDR3 extends over 13 amino acids. From germline, CDR1 is DFQATT and CDR2 SNEGSKA (reference sequence). CDR3 DNA sequence: TGCAGTGCTAGAGATCCGGTGAACACTGAAGCTTTCTTT. Translated: CSARDPVNTEAFF.

This clonotype has ten or more counts. This sequence joins TRBV5-1 and TRBJ1-1; 9 positions match TRBD1. Germline trimming cut 4 bases from V and 3 bases from J; bases unmatched to any gene: 1. Germline CDR1 reads SGHRS; CDR2 reads YFSETQ. The CDR3 has 13 amino acids. The CDR3 loop is CASSRDRDTEAFF. The CDR3 coding sequence is TGCGCCAGCAGCCGGGACAGGGACACTGAAGCTTTCTTT.